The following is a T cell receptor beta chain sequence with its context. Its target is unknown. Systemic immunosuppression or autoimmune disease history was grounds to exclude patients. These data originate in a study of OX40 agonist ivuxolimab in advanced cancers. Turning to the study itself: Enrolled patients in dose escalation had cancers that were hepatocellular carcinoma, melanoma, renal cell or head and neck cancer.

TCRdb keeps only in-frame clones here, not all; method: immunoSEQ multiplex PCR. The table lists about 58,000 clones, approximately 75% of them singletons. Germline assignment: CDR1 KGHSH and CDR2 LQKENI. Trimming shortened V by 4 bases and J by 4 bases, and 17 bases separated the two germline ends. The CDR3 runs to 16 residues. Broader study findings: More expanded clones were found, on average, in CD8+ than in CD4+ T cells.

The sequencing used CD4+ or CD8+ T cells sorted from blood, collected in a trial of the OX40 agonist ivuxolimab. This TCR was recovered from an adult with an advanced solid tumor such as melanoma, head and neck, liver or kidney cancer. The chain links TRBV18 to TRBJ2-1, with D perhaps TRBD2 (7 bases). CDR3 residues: CASSRTRGGPYNEQFF. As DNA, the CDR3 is TGTGCCAGCTCACGCACGAGGGGGGGCCCTTACAATGAGCAGTTCTTC.